A single sample gave rise to the 8 T cell receptor beta chains below, sequenced in a study of shared clonotypes between healthy human individuals. Assay: immunoSEQ multiplex PCR; the TCRdb copy retains only in-frame clones and omits some. The sample shows 2 million to 3 million clones, roughly 93% of them seen only once. The specimen sequenced was naive CD4+ T cells from PBMCs. The subset: CD45RA+ positively selected. These receptors were obtained from a man aged 18-30 years in good health. Some clones in this sample may be carry-over from other donors' samples.

This clone is a singleton in its sample. The chain carries TRBV25-1 and TRBJ2-1; TRBD2 matches at 7 bases. The ends lost 3 bases at V and 4 bases at J; junction bases unmatched: 9. Per the germline V gene, CDR1 is MGHDK and CDR2 is SYGVNS. This CDR3 has 16 amino acids. The CDR3 here is CASSDDWGGSYNEQFF. The CDR3 DNA reads TGTGCCAGCAGTGATGATTGGGGCGGGAGTTACAATGAGCAGTTCTTC.

The chain recombines TRBV29-1 with TRBJ1-5; 9 bases fit TRBD1. The CDR3 extends over 14 amino acids. The trim removed 4 bases at V and 3 bases at J, leaving 4 bases unmatched. Germline CDR1 is SQVTM and CDR2 is ANQGSEA. The CDR3 reads CSVGTGANNQPQHF. The CDR3 region has the DNA TGCAGCGTTGGGACAGGGGCGAACAATCAGCCCCAGCATTTT. The full variable domain, in which reference TRBV29-1 and TRBJ1-5 provide the parts outside the CDR3, is SAVISQKPSRDICQRGTSLTIQCQVDSQVTMMFWYRQQPGQSLTLIATANQGSEATYESGFVIDKFPISRPNLTFSTLTVSNMSPEDSSIYLCSVGTGANNQPQHFGDGTRLSIL.

The chain links TRBV4-2 to TRBJ2-1; 9 bases agree with TRBD2. V gave up 0 bases and J gave up 8 bases; unmatched junction bases: 11. The CDR3 is made up of 17 amino acids. Germline lookup yields CDR1 LGHNA and CDR2 YNFKEQ. The CDR3 is CASSQEGSGSGKDEQFF. In DNA form, the CDR3 reads TGTGCCAGCAGCCAAGAGGGTAGCGGGAGTGGGAAGGATGAGCAGTTCTTC.

The chain combines TRBV4-1 with TRBJ1-1, with 8 bases lining up with TRBD1. CDR3 length equals 15 residues. CDR1 and CDR2 from the germline V gene are MGHRA and YSYEKL. The V segment lost 1 base and the J segment 3 bases; nucleotides outside the gene matches: 4. The CDR3 region has the DNA TGCGCCAGCAGCCAAGCGAGACAGGGGTACACTGAAGCTTTCTTT. This translates into CASSQARQGYTEAFF.

The CDR3 region is CASSFTGALGGYTF. The CDR3 DNA follows: TGTGCCAGCAGCTTTACAGGGGCCCTTGGTGGCTACACCTTC. V gene TRBV7-9 combines with J gene TRBJ1-2, with 7 bases that match TRBD1. The J segment lost 7 bases and the V segment lost 3 bases, leaving 8 bases of the junction unmatched. Germline V gene lookup returns CDR1 SEHNR and CDR2 FQNEAQ (reference sequence). CDR3 size: 14 residues. Full variable domain (outside the CDR3, taken from reference TRBV7-9 and TRBJ1-2): DTGVSQNPRHKITKRGQNVTFRCDPISEHNRLYWYRQTLGQGPEFLTYFQNEAQLEKSRLLSDRFSAERPKGSFSTLEIQRTEQGDSAMYLCASSFTGALGGYTFGSGTRLTVV.

The chain carries TRBV5-4 and TRBJ2-2, with 11 bases that match TRBD2. The CDR3 has 17 residues. Looked up from germline, CDR1 is SGHNT and CDR2 is YYREEE (reference sequence). Trimming at V came to 3 bases and at J to 5 bases, leaving 9 bases not matched to a gene. The CDR3: CASSSSATSGGTGELFF. The CDR3 DNA is TGTGCCAGCAGCTCAAGTGCTACTAGCGGGGGTACCGGGGAGCTGTTTTTT. The entire variable domain, with the rest obtained from reference TRBV5-4 and TRBJ2-2, is as follows: ETGVTQSPTHLIKTRGQQVTLRCSSQSGHNTVSWYQQALGQGPQFIFQYYREEENGRGNFPPRFSGLQFPNYSSELNVNALELDDSALYLCASSSSATSGGTGELFFGEGSRLTVL.

This chain uses TRBV10-1 with TRBJ2-7, with 8 bases that match TRBD1. With 9 bases clipped from V and 4 bases from J, the junction kept 14 bases outside the gene matches. CDR3 length: 15 residues. Per the germline V gene, CDR1 is WNHNN and CDR2 is SYGVQD (reference sequence). The CDR3 here is CASSCWDRSNYEQYF. CDR3 coding DNA: TGCGCCAGTTCGTGCTGGGACAGGAGTAATTACGAGCAGTACTTC.

J is TRBJ1-1 and V is TRBV29-1; 7 nucleotides agree with TRBD1. The ends lost 0 bases at V and 4 bases at J; junction bases unmatched: 5. This CDR3 is 14 amino acids long. The germline CDR1 and CDR2 sequences are SQVTM and ANQGSEA. CDR3 amino acids: CSVEDRQGTTEAFF. The CDR3 coding sequence is TGCAGCGTTGAAGACCGACAGGGAACCACTGAAGCTTTCTTT.